The clone carrying this T cell receptor (beta chain) was counted ten times or more. These data come from a study of response to subunit inactivated influenza vaccine. V dropped 6 bases and J dropped 0; count of bases not matched to a gene: 3. CDR1 and CDR2 from the germline V gene are ENHRY and SYGVKD. This CDR3 comprises 14 residues. MiXCR, run by TCRdb on the RT-PCR reads, gives a single entry per CDR3 protein. The table shows 500,000 to 600,000 distinct CDR3 sequences, with approximately 16% occurring only once. Here the sequenced sample was CD4+ T cells sorted from PBMCs, taken less than 30 months after vaccination. The chain links TRBV10-3 to TRBJ2-5; 8 bases agree with TRBD2. This sequence was found in a man aged 45 to 70 who received an inactivated influenza vaccine. The CDR3, as DNA: TGTGCCATCAGCCGGGAGGGAAACCAAGAGACCCAGTACTTC. Translation: CAISREGNQETQYF.